What follows are 24 T cell receptor beta chains derived from one specimen sequenced in a study of cytomegalovirus exposure and HLA in healthy donors. Vbeta (60) and Jbeta (13) primers were used in the PCR. Profiled with immunoSEQ multiplex PCR; TCRdb holds only in-frame clones, not every one. The sample carries under 100,000 clones, 70% recorded once. Sample: PBMCs. These receptor sequences come from a woman between 45 and 60 years old in good health and CMV-seropositive.

The genes are TRBV5-4 and TRBJ1-4; 7 bases agree with TRBD1. CDR3 size: 15 residues. Per germline, CDR1 SGHNT and CDR2 YYREEE (reference sequence). V shed 4 bases, J shed 7 bases, and the junction held 10 bases outside the gene matches. The CDR3: CASSEDRAEAEKLFF. The DNA of the CDR3 is TGTGCCAGCAGCGAAGACAGGGCTGAGGCTGAAAAACTGTTTTTT.

This chain uses TRBV11-2 with TRBJ2-7, with TRBD2 identical over 13 bases. V was clipped by 6 bases and J by 4 bases; unmatched bases: 6. Germline-derived CDR1 and CDR2 are SGHAT and FQNNGV. There are 15 residues in the CDR3. Here the CDR3 reads CASSWTSGSQYEQYF. The CDR3 region has the DNA TGTGCCAGCAGTTGGACTAGCGGGAGTCAATACGAGCAGTACTTC.

V is TRBV28 and J is TRBJ2-5; D call uncertain. Germline CDR1 is MDHEN and CDR2 is SYDVKM. CDR3 length: 13 amino acids. The V end lost 6 bases, the J end lost 7 bases, and 15 bases lay between the germline ends. CDR3 in amino acids: CASSQSDLGTQYF. CDR3 bases: TGTGCCAGCAGCCAATCCGACTTGGGGACCCAGTACTTC.

The chain couples TRBV7-6 to TRBJ2-2; D possibly corresponds to TRBD1 (5 bases). Germline CDR1 reads SGHVS; CDR2 reads FNYEAQ. The CDR3 covers 16 residues. V was clipped by 6 bases and J by 4 bases, with 18 bases between them. CDR3 loop: CASSSRTTKFTGELFF. The CDR3 nucleotides are TGTGCCAGCAGTTCTCGGACAACAAAATTCACCGGGGAGCTGTTTTTT.

The chain carries TRBV6-1 and TRBJ2-5; D is possibly TRBD1 (5 bases). The CDR3 has 13 amino acids. Germline V gene data show CDR1 as MNHNS and CDR2 as SASEGT. Trimming pared 10 bases from V and 1 base from J, leaving 13 bases between. The CDR3 DNA sequence: TGTGCCACCTCACGACAGCTCCAAGAGACCCAGTACTTC. It specifies CATSRQLQETQYF.

The V and J genes are TRBV19 and TRBJ1-5; TRBD1 matches 9 bases. CDR3 length: 15 amino acids. J gave up 6 bases and V 1 base, and 4 bases lay outside the gene matches. Germline values: CDR1 LNHDA, CDR2 SQIVND (reference sequence). DNA of the CDR3: TGTGCCAGTAGTATAGGGGACAGGGTAGGTCAGCCCCAGCATTTT. Translating it yields CASSIGDRVGQPQHF.

The V gene is TRBV19, the J gene TRBJ2-1, with a weak D call TRBD2 (6 bases). The CDR3 contains 15 residues. The V end lost 6 bases, the J end lost 2 bases, and 14 bases lay between the germline ends. The germline CDR1 and CDR2 sequences are LNHDA and SQIVND (reference sequence). The DNA for the CDR3 is TGTGCCAGTAGGGCGGGACGGACCACCTACAATGAGCAGTTCTTC. Protein sequence: CASRAGRTTYNEQFF.

The chain joins TRBV5-4 to TRBJ1-1; the D gene is possibly TRBD1 (6 bases). V was cut by 2 bases and J by 0 bases, with 11 bases left in between. The CDR3 has 15 residues. Germline values: CDR1 SGHNT, CDR2 YYREEE (reference sequence). The CDR3 DNA sequence: TGTGCCAGCAGCTTAGAGGGGGTCATGAACACTGAAGCTTTCTTT. Translation: CASSLEGVMNTEAFF.

CDR3 sequence: CASSLLAGAVRSEQFF. The CDR3 DNA reads as TGTGCCAGCAGCTTACTAGCGGGAGCCGTAAGGAGTGAGCAGTTCTTC. The V gene is TRBV7-3, the J gene TRBJ2-1, with 10 bases lining up with TRBD2. The CDR3 has 16 amino acids. The junction had 10 bases not matched to a gene; V was cut back by 2 bases and J by 9 bases. Germline CDR1 and CDR2: SGHTA and FQGTGA.

J is TRBJ2-7 and V is TRBV5-1, with TRBD2 matching 11 bases. This CDR3 spans 17 amino acids. Trimming removed 2 bases from V and 0 bases from J; junction bases left unmatched: 7. The germline V gene encodes CDR1 SGHRS and CDR2 YFSETQ. The CDR3 here is CASSFGLAGTSSYEQYF. CDR3 DNA sequence: TGCGCCAGCAGCTTCGGACTAGCGGGTACCAGCTCCTACGAGCAGTACTTC.

The chain has TRBV9 and TRBJ1-5; D ambiguous. Germline values: CDR1 SGDLS, CDR2 YYNGEE. The CDR3 spans 13 residues. V lost 3 bases to trimming and J lost 8 bases, with 12 bases between them. CDR3 in amino acids: CASSAVGMEPQHF. The CDR3 DNA is TGTGCCAGCAGCGCCGTCGGGATGGAGCCCCAGCATTTT.

This chain joins TRBV6-6 and TRBJ2-1, with a tentative D call TRBD2 (5 bases). Germline V gene sequence: CDR1 MNHNY, CDR2 SVGAGI (reference sequence). V lost 0 bases and J lost 9, with 18 bases in between. The CDR3 has 16 amino acids. CDR3 protein: CASSYSLGGRWSEQFF. Written as DNA, the CDR3 is TGTGCCAGCAGTTACTCCCTCGGCGGGCGGTGGAGTGAGCAGTTCTTC.

The V call is TRBV6-5, the J call TRBJ1-6; no firm D call. V was trimmed by 9 bases and J by 4 bases, leaving 10 bases between them. The CDR3 loop spans 13 amino acids. Per germline, CDR1 MNHEY and CDR2 SVGAGI. CDR3 DNA: TGTGCCAGTTGGAGAACGTATAATTCACCCCTCCACTTT. Translation: CASWRTYNSPLHF.

This clone was picked up one time. The CDR3 sequence is CASSPLPGKTYEQYF. In nucleotides, the CDR3 is TGTGCCAGCAGCCCCCTGCCAGGCAAGACCTACGAGCAGTACTTC. This chain uses TRBV28 with TRBJ2-7; D unresolved. Looked up from germline, CDR1 is MDHEN and CDR2 is SYDVKM. The CDR3 loop spans 15 amino acids. With 6 bases removed from V and 2 bases from J, the gap between germline ends came to 17 bases.

CDR3: CASSIPGHFSETQYF. The CDR3 DNA sequence: TGTGCCAGTAGTATACCGGGACACTTCTCGGAGACCCAGTACTTC. V is TRBV19 and J is TRBJ2-5; weak D call: TRBD1 (6 bases). V shed 2 bases and J shed 5 bases, with 15 bases lying between them. CDR3 length: 15 amino acids. Germline V gene sequence: CDR1 LNHDA, CDR2 SQIVND (reference sequence).

J is TRBJ2-1 and V is TRBV28; TRBD2 is a possible D gene (6 bases). With 5 bases removed from V and 2 bases from J, the gap between germline ends came to 13 bases. The CDR3 contains 15 residues. In germline, CDR1 is MDHEN, CDR2 SYDVKM. The CDR3 spells CASSRGSLTYNEQFF. The CDR3 region has the DNA TGTGCCAGCAGTCGGGGGTCACTAACCTACAATGAGCAGTTCTTC.

This clone was counted between two and nine times. The chain uses TRBV19 and TRBJ2-5; the D gene is possibly TRBD2 (6 bases). The V gene lost 5 bases and the J gene lost 4 bases, with 20 bases spanning the gap. In germline, CDR1 is LNHDA, CDR2 SQIVND (reference sequence). The CDR3 is 16 residues long. As DNA, the CDR3 is TGTGCCAGTAGTCCCGGCGGGGATTTGGGGGGAGAGACCCAGTACTTC. Translating it yields CASSPGGDLGGETQYF.

This chain connects TRBV28 to TRBJ2-3; 9 nucleotides match TRBD1. The CDR3 is 15 amino acids. After removal of 5 bases from V and 6 bases from J, the junction contained 9 bases not matched to a gene. The germline CDR1 and CDR2 sequences are MDHEN and SYDVKM. Written as DNA, the CDR3 is TGTGCCAGCAGTCAAACCGGGACAGGGAAGGATACGCAGTATTTT. Its translation is CASSQTGTGKDTQYF.

The chain has TRBV20-1 and TRBJ2-5; unclear D gene. The DNA end lines up better with TRBJ2-7; the J call may be wrong. The germline V gene has CDR1 DFQATT and CDR2 SNEGSKA (reference sequence). CDR3 length equals 11 residues. The CDR3 loop is CSAGPLYEQYF. CDR3 in DNA: TGCAGTGCTGGGCCTCTCTACGAGCAGTACTTC.

The chain uses TRBV2 and TRBJ2-7, with 7 nucleotides matching TRBD1. V was clipped by 5 bases and J by 9 bases; unmatched bases: 13. The germline CDR1 and CDR2 sequences are SNHLY and FYNNEI. The CDR3 has 14 amino acids. CDR3 protein: CASSNTQGDDAQYF. In DNA, the CDR3 is TGTGCCAGCAGTAACACTCAGGGGGATGACGCGCAGTACTTC.

This chain uses TRBV12-5 with TRBJ2-1; 12 nucleotides agree with TRBD2. Trimming at V came to 1 base and at J to 6 bases, leaving 13 bases not matched to a gene. The V gene's germline CDR1 is LGHNT and CDR2 FRNRAP. CDR3 length: 19 residues. The CDR3 region has the DNA TGTGCTAGTGGTTTGGGAAACGGGACTAGCGGGCTCCGGCCCAATGAGCAGTTCTTC. Its protein is CASGLGNGTSGLRPNEQFF.

This clone appeared a few times. The chain is built from TRBV7-2 and TRBJ2-1; the match to TRBD1 covers 8 bases. Per the germline V gene, CDR1 is SGHTA and CDR2 is FQGNSA. With 5 bases clipped from V and 8 bases from J, the junction kept 11 bases outside the gene matches. This CDR3 comprises 15 residues. The CDR3 DNA reads as TGTGCCAGCAGCCCTCGGGACAGGACCAGGGATGAGCAGTTCTTC. Translated, it gives CASSPRDRTRDEQFF.

The V call is TRBV19, the J call TRBJ1-3; D is perhaps TRBD1 (5 bases). CDR1 and CDR2 (germline): LNHDA, SQIVND (reference sequence). The CDR3 is 17 amino acids. Trimming shortened V by 0 bases and J by 0 bases, and 12 bases separated the two germline ends. CDR3 sequence (DNA): TGTGCCAGTAGTATAGATGCTCTCAGGGTCTCTGGAAACACCATATATTTT. It encodes CASSIDALRVSGNTIYF.

The V gene is TRBV14, the J gene TRBJ1-4; weak D call: TRBD1 (5 bases). The CDR3 covers 15 residues. Germline-derived CDR1 and CDR2 are SGHDN and FVKESK. Trimming shortened V by 4 bases and J by 2 bases, and 11 bases separated the two germline ends. The CDR3 DNA sequence: TGTGCCAGCAGCCTTGGACAATCTACTAATGAAAAACTGTTTTTT. It is translated as CASSLGQSTNEKLFF.